These T cell receptor beta chains were read from a single sample in a study of cytomegalovirus exposure and HLA in healthy donors. Generated by immunoSEQ multiplex PCR, the TCRdb table keeps only in-frame clones and is missing some. In the table there are approximately 150,000 clones, over 70% of which are singletons. Sequences were obtained from PBMCs. The receptors were gathered from a young man in good health and CMV-seropositive. The conserved cysteine and the conserved F or W are not part of the CDR3 here. The order of the fields is V gene, CDR3 length, J gene, CDR3 protein.

>TRBV10-3|10|TRBJ1-5
AISESVQPQH
>TRBV10-3|11|TRBJ2-1
AISGEPGNEQF
>TRBV12-5|10|TRBJ2-1
ASGAGVGEQF
>TRBV11-3|14|TRBJ1-1
ASSPRQGGDYAEAF
>TRBV5-1|17|TRBJ2-6
ASSLLWTSGSPGANVLT
>TRBV5-4|11|TRBJ1-2
ASSLEQGDGYT
>TRBV4-1|12|TRBJ2-5
ASSPRTGLETQY
>TRBV27|13|TRBJ2-5
ASSLYGGLEETQY
>TRBV5-1|15|TRBJ1-4
ASSAGQGASTNEKLF
>TRBV7-3|13|TRBJ2-7
ASSPAGTPGYEQY
>TRBV19|13|TRBJ1-5
ASSLDREVIQPQH